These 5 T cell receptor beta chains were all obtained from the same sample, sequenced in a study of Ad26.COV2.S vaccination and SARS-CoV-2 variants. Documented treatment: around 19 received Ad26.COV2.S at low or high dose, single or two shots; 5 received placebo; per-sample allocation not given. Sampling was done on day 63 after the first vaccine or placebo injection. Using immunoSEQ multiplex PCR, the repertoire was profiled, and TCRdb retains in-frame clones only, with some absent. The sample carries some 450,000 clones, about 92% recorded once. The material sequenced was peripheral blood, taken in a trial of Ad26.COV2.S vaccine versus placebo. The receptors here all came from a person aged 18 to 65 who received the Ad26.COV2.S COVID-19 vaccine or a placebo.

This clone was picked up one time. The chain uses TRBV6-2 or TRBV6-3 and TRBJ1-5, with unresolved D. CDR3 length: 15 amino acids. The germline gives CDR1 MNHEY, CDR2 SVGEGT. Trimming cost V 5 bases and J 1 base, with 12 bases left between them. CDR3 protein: CASSAPGYSNQPQHF. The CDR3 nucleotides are TGTGCCAGCAGTGCACCCGGATACAGCAATCAGCCCCAGCATTTT.

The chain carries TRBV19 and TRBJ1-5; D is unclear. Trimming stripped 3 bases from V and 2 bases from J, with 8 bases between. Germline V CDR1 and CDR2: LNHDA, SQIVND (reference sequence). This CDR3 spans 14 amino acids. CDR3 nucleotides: TGTGCCAGTAGTATTTCGGCTGGCAATCAGCCCCAGCATTTT. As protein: CASSISAGNQPQHF. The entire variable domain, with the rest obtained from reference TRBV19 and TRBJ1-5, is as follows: DGGITQSPKYLFRKEGQNVTLSCEQNLNHDAMYWYRQDPGQGLRLIYYSQIVNDFQKGDIAEGYSVSREKKESFPLTVTSAQKNPTAFYLCASSISAGNQPQHFGDGTRLSIL.

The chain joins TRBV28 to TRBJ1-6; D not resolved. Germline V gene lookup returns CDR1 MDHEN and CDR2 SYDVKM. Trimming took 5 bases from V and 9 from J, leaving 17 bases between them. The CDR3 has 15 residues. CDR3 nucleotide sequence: TGTGCCAGCAGTCCCTCCATGGGAAGAGGTTCACCCCTCCACTTT. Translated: CASSPSMGRGSPLHF.

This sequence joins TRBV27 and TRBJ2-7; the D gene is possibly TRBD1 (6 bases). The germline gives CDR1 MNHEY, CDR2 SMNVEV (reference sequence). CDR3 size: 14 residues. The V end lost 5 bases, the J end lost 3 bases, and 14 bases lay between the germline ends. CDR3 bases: TGTGCCAGCAGTCACCAGACAGGTAACTACGAGCAGTACTTC. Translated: CASSHQTGNYEQYF.

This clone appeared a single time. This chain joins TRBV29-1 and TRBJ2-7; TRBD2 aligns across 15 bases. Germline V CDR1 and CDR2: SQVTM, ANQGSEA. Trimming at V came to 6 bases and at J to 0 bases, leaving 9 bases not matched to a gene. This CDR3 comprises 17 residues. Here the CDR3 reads CSVIGLAGGPSSYEQYF. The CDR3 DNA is TGCAGCGTGATAGGACTAGCGGGAGGGCCGAGCTCCTACGAGCAGTACTTC.